Each of the 32 T cell receptor beta chains below was sequenced from the same sample in a study of spatial heterogeneity in lung cancer. Findings and limits, study-wide: The study found that expanded intratumoral alpha and beta TCR counts tracked tumor mutation counts.

For these TCRs, the target antigens are not known. The sample's time point: sample taken at primary tumor resection. TCRdb ran MiXCR on the 5' RACE reads and lists one entry per CDR3 protein. The table has around 100,000 distinct CDR3 sequences, around 4.8% seen once. The specimen comprised lung tumor tissue, sampled at surgery. Receptors originate from a male donor with early-stage non-small cell lung cancer.

The chain joins TRBV28 to TRBJ2-1; 9 bases line up with TRBD2. The CDR3 runs to 15 residues. The V gene's germline CDR1 is MDHEN and CDR2 SYDVKM. V shed 6 bases, J shed 2 bases, and the junction held 5 bases outside the gene matches. The CDR3 DNA reads TGTGCCAGCAGCCCGGGACTAGCTGCCTACAATGAGCAGTTCTTC. Protein sequence: CASSPGLAAYNEQFF.

This clonotype was seen many times. The chain combines TRBV27 with TRBJ1-5, with 7 bases identical to TRBD1. Germline CDR1 is MNHEY and CDR2 is SMNVEV (reference sequence). The V segment lost 9 bases and the J segment 4 bases; nucleotides outside the gene matches: 9. The CDR3 covers 14 residues. CDR3 in DNA: TGTGCCAGAAACAAAAGGGACAGTAATCAGCCCCAGCATTTT. Amino acids: CARNKRDSNQPQHF.

The genes are TRBV3-1 and TRBJ2-5; D might be TRBD2 (7 bases). The CDR3 is 15 amino acids. V was shortened by 4 bases and J by 2 bases, with 14 bases between the two germline ends. Looked up from germline, CDR1 is LGHDT and CDR2 is YNNKEL (reference sequence). CDR3 region: CASSLSAGAQETQYF. The DNA for the CDR3 is TGTGCCAGCAGCCTATCGGCGGGGGCACAAGAGACCCAGTACTTC.

The sample holds many counts of this clonotype. The V and J genes are TRBV6-5 and TRBJ2-1; 11 bases match TRBD2. J gave up 6 bases and V 6 bases, and 10 bases lay outside the gene matches. The CDR3 loop spans 16 amino acids. The germline CDR1 and CDR2 sequences are MNHEY and SVGAGI. The CDR3 loop is CASRELAGARGNEQFF. The CDR3 DNA reads TGTGCCAGCAGAGAACTAGCGGGAGCACGGGGCAATGAGCAGTTCTTC.

There are many counts of this clonotype. The rearrangement uses TRBV12-3 or TRBV12-4 and TRBJ1-5; 8 bases fit TRBD1. V trimming: 5 bases; J trimming: 5 bases; junction bases outside the gene matches: 11. The CDR3 is made up of 16 amino acids. The CDR3 sequence is CASSPWTGQIHQPQHF. CDR3 nucleotides: TGTGCCAGCAGTCCCTGGACAGGGCAGATACATCAGCCCCAGCATTTT.

This clonotype was seen ten or more times. The chain joins TRBV7-9 to TRBJ1-4, with a weak D call TRBD1 (5 bases). The CDR3 sequence is 15 residues long. The germline V gene encodes CDR1 SEHNR and CDR2 FQNEAQ (reference sequence). V gave up 5 bases and J gave up 4 bases, with 14 bases separating them. The CDR3 DNA follows: TGTGCCAGCAGCCCCCTGGGGCGTAGTAATGAAAAACTGTTTTTT. Protein: CASSPLGRSNEKLFF.

The sample holds many counts of this clonotype. The chain recombines TRBV5-1 with TRBJ2-1, with no clear D. CDR1 and CDR2 (germline): SGHRS, YFSETQ. The CDR3 runs to 13 residues. The ends were cut back, 4 bases at V and 4 bases at J, with 9 bases in the middle. CDR3 loop: CASSKDGYNEQFF. CDR3 coding DNA: TGCGCCAGCAGCAAGGACGGTTACAATGAGCAGTTCTTC.

This clonotype was seen many times. The V gene is TRBV7-9, the J gene TRBJ2-7; 8 nucleotides agree with TRBD2. Trimming cost V 5 bases and J 4 bases; bases outside gene matches: 16. The CDR3 extends over 17 amino acids. From germline, CDR1 is SEHNR and CDR2 FQNEAQ (reference sequence). The CDR3 DNA sequence: TGTGCCAGCAGCGCGCAACGCGGGAGGACCAAAGGGTACGAGCAGTACTTC. This encodes CASSAQRGRTKGYEQYF.

This clonotype was found many times. V gene TRBV3-1 combines with J gene TRBJ2-3; unclear D gene. Germline CDR1 LGHDT, CDR2 YNNKEL (reference sequence). The length of the CDR3 is 14 residues. V was trimmed by 0 bases and J by 6 bases, leaving 10 bases between them. As DNA, the CDR3 is TGTGCCAGCAGCCAAGATCTCCGGGCGGATACGCAGTATTTT. Translation: CASSQDLRADTQYF.

This clonotype was counted ten times or more. This sequence joins TRBV29-1 and TRBJ2-7; 10 bases line up with TRBD2. J lost 3 bases, V lost 4 bases, and 3 bases had no gene match. This CDR3 is 13 amino acids long. Germline values: CDR1 SQVTM, CDR2 ANQGSEA. The CDR3 spells CSVVAGGSYEQYF. The CDR3 DNA reads as TGCAGCGTTGTAGCGGGAGGTAGCTACGAGCAGTACTTC.

This clonotype was counted between two and nine times. CDR3 in DNA: TGTGCCAGCAGTGGACAGCTCCTACAGGGTTCTCCTTTCTTT. It is translated as CASSGQLLQGSPFF. The chain carries TRBV28 and TRBJ1-1; D perhaps matches TRBD1 (6 bases). CDR1 MDHEN and CDR2 SYDVKM come from the germline V gene. Trimming left V 5 bases short and J 12 bases short, with 22 bases between. The CDR3 is made up of 14 amino acids.

This clonotype was observed many times. V gene TRBV30 combines with J gene TRBJ1-5; D is unresolved. Trimming pared 5 bases from V and 6 bases from J, leaving 14 bases between. CDR3 length: 13 residues. Germline-derived CDR1 and CDR2 are GTSNPN and SVGIG (reference sequence). Written as DNA, the CDR3 is TGTGCCTGGGGTCCCAGTGAAGGTCAGCCCCAGCATTTT. This gives the protein CAWGPSEGQPQHF. Looking up the rest from reference TRBV30 and TRBJ1-5 gives the full variable domain: SQTIHQWPATLVQPVGSPLSLECTVEGTSNPNLYWYRQAAGRGLQLLFYSVGIGQISSEVPQNLSASRPQDRQFILSSKKLLLSDSGFYLCAWGPSEGQPQHFGDGTRLSIL.

This clonotype appeared many times. J is TRBJ2-1 and V is TRBV5-1; TRBD2 matches 11 bases. Looked up from germline, CDR1 is SGHRS and CDR2 is YFSETQ. This CDR3 has 18 amino acids. The V segment lost 3 bases and the J segment 2 bases; nucleotides outside the gene matches: 10. CDR3 bases: TGCGCCAGCAGCTCGGGGACTAGCGGAGCAGACCCCTACAATGAGCAGTTCTTC. It translates to CASSSGTSGADPYNEQFF.

At least ten counts were recorded for this clonotype. The chain is built from TRBV5-6 and TRBJ1-1, with D unclear. This CDR3 comprises 14 residues. V gave up 3 bases and J gave up 0 bases, with 9 bases separating them. Germline V CDR1 and CDR2: SGHDT, YYEEEE. DNA for the CDR3: TGTGCCAGCAGCTCAGAACAGATGAACACTGAAGCTTTCTTT. Residues: CASSSEQMNTEAFF.

This clonotype showed up many times. The V gene is TRBV5-1, the J gene TRBJ2-7; D uncertain. V shed 1 base and J shed 5 bases, with 10 bases lying between them. Germline lookup yields CDR1 SGHRS and CDR2 YFSETQ. This CDR3 contains 13 residues. CDR3 protein: CASSLNQNHEQYF. Here the CDR3 DNA reads TGCGCCAGCAGCTTGAACCAGAACCACGAGCAGTACTTC.

This sequence joins TRBV7-8 and TRBJ1-4; D uncertain. Germline-derived CDR1 and CDR2 are SGHVS and FQNEAQ. This CDR3 has 13 residues. Trimming removed 1 base at V and 8 bases at J, with 8 bases between. The CDR3 nucleotides are TGTGCCAGCAGCTTAGGCCGGTGGGAAAAACTGTTTTTT. It yields the protein CASSLGRWEKLFF.

This clonotype was seen a few times. The V gene is TRBV2, the J gene TRBJ1-3; no clear D. The CDR3 sequence is 16 residues long. Per germline, CDR1 SNHLY and CDR2 FYNNEI. Trimming removed 3 bases at V and 0 bases at J, with 12 bases between. The CDR3 nucleotides read TGTGCCAGCAGTGAGGCGGGCGTGTACTCTGGAAACACCATATATTTT. It translates to CASSEAGVYSGNTIYF. The full variable domain, with the rest looked up from reference TRBV2 and TRBJ1-3, is EPEVTQTPSHQVTQMGQEVILRCVPISNHLYFYWYRQILGQKVEFLVSFYNNEISEKSEIFDDQFSVERPDGSNFTLKIRSTKLEDSAMYFCASSEAGVYSGNTIYFGEGSWLTVV.

This clonotype appeared many times. This chain links TRBV18 with TRBJ2-6; possible D gene TRBD1, 5 bases. Trimming pared 4 bases from V and 2 bases from J, leaving 15 bases between. The CDR3 sequence is 17 residues long. Germline V lookup: CDR1 KGHSH, CDR2 LQKENI. CDR3 sequence: CASSLKRWTTGANVLTF. The CDR3 DNA follows: TGTGCCAGCTCACTCAAGCGCTGGACAACTGGGGCCAACGTCCTGACTTTC.

In its sample, this clonotype was seen many times. The chain links TRBV7-9 to TRBJ1-2; D uncertain. Germline loops: CDR1 SEHNR, CDR2 FQNEAQ (reference sequence). The germline V and J ends were trimmed by 1 base and 8 bases, with 8 bases remaining between them. The CDR3 spans 12 residues. The DNA of the CDR3 is TGTGCCAGCAGCTTAGGAGTACAAGGCTACACCTTC. This codes for CASSLGVQGYTF.

This clonotype has ten or more counts. CDR3: CASSRQGFSYGYTF. The CDR3 DNA follows: TGTGCCAGCAGCCGACAGGGGTTCAGCTATGGCTACACCTTC. The V gene is TRBV11-1, the J gene TRBJ1-2, with 8 bases identical to TRBD1. This CDR3 spans 14 amino acids. Germline CDR1 SGHAT, CDR2 FQDESV (reference sequence). V shed 5 bases, J shed 4 bases, and the junction held 6 bases outside the gene matches.

This clonotype was counted many times. J is TRBJ1-4 and V is TRBV28, with D perhaps TRBD1 (6 bases). V gave up 5 bases and J gave up 5 bases, with 12 bases separating them. From germline, CDR1 is MDHEN and CDR2 SYDVKM. The CDR3 covers 14 residues. CDR3 sequence: CASSGPGANEKLFF. In DNA, the CDR3 is TGTGCCAGCAGTGGACCGGGGGCAAATGAAAAACTGTTTTTT.

This clonotype has just a few counts. This sequence joins TRBV29-1 and TRBJ2-5, with D hard to call. Trimming left V 4 bases short and J 2 bases short, with 8 bases between. This CDR3 contains 12 residues. Germline V gene data show CDR1 as SQVTM and CDR2 as ANQGSEA. The CDR3 loop is CSVGAAQETQYF. As DNA, the CDR3 is TGCAGCGTTGGAGCAGCACAAGAGACCCAGTACTTC. Full variable domain (missing parts from reference TRBV29-1 and TRBJ2-5): SAVISQKPSRDICQRGTSLTIQCQVDSQVTMMFWYRQQPGQSLTLIATANQGSEATYESGFVIDKFPISRPNLTFSTLTVSNMSPEDSSIYLCSVGAAQETQYFGPGTRLLVL.

This clonotype was seen ten or more times. The genes are TRBV6-5 and TRBJ1-1; the D gene is possibly TRBD1 (6 bases). Germline CDR1 MNHEY, CDR2 SVGAGI. V lost 8 bases and J lost 7, with 14 bases in between. This CDR3 contains 12 residues. This chain's CDR3 is CASYRVRGEAFF. The CDR3 DNA reads TGTGCCAGCTACAGGGTTCGTGGTGAAGCTTTCTTT.

This clonotype occurred many times. V is TRBV20-1 and J is TRBJ1-5; weak D call: TRBD1 (6 bases). Germline V CDR1 and CDR2: DFQATT, SNEGSKA (reference sequence). V lost 3 bases, J lost 4 bases, and 10 bases lay in between. This CDR3 has 13 amino acids. The CDR3 DNA sequence: TGCAGTGCTAGTGGACAGTTAAATCAGCCCCAGCATTTT. Protein sequence: CSASGQLNQPQHF.

This clonotype was detected ten times or more. The chain recombines TRBV6-5 with TRBJ2-7; D perhaps matches TRBD1 (6 bases). The V and J ends lost 6 bases and 4 bases respectively, with 13 bases between them. The germline V gene has CDR1 MNHEY and CDR2 SVGAGI. There are 13 residues in the CDR3. In nucleotides, the CDR3 is TGTGCCAGCAGAACCGGGACACTATACGAGCAGTACTTC. This translates into CASRTGTLYEQYF.

As regards this clonotype: A read error may be the cause here, since a much bigger clone is one base away. V usage is TRBV28 and J usage is TRBJ2-3; D might be TRBD2 (5 bases). CDR1 MDHEN and CDR2 SYDVKM come from the germline V gene. This CDR3 contains 14 residues. CDR3 residues: CVSSPRAITDTQYF. DNA for the CDR3: TGTGTCAGCAGCCCGAGGGCGATCACAGATACGCAGTATTTT.

This clonotype was counted a few times. V is TRBV6-5 and J is TRBJ1-1, with 8 bases lining up with TRBD1. V lost 4 bases, J lost 5 bases, and 9 bases stayed unmatched. Germline loops: CDR1 MNHEY, CDR2 SVGAGI. The CDR3 extends over 15 amino acids. CDR3 coding DNA: TGTGCCAGCAGTTCCGACAGGGGTCGCGGGACTGAAGCTTTCTTT. This encodes CASSSDRGRGTEAFF.

There are many counts of this clonotype. The rearrangement links TRBV3-1 to TRBJ2-3; TRBD2 matches at 11 bases. From germline, CDR1 is LGHDT and CDR2 YNNKEL (reference sequence). Germline trimming cut 0 bases from V and 5 bases from J; bases unmatched to any gene: 4. This CDR3 has 16 residues. The CDR3 nucleotides are TGTGCCAGCAGCCAAGATCTAGCGGGAGGTTTAGATACGCAGTATTTT. Translating it yields CASSQDLAGGLDTQYF.

In the case of this clonotype: Given a much more abundant clone one base away, this may be a read error. The J gene is TRBJ1-1, the V gene TRBV12-3 or TRBV12-4; no firm D call. The CDR3 loop spans 15 amino acids. The V gene lost 3 bases and the J gene lost 5 bases, with 16 bases spanning the gap. CDR3 region: CASSFLTVEETEAFF. Written as DNA, the CDR3 is TGTGCCAGCAGTTTCCTTACAGTGGAGGAGACTGAAGCTTTCTTT.

In this sample, this clonotype turned up many times. The chain uses TRBV20-1 and TRBJ2-3, with 11 bases fitting TRBD2. V shed 8 bases and J 6 bases; nucleotides not matched to a gene: 10. CDR3 length: 14 amino acids. Germline V gene sequence: CDR1 DFQATT, CDR2 SNEGSKA (reference sequence). The CDR3 loop is CSPRSGRAEDTQYF. CDR3 in DNA: TGCAGTCCGCGTAGCGGGAGGGCCGAGGATACGCAGTATTTT.

This clonotype was detected ten times or more. The chain links TRBV6-5 to TRBJ1-4; no clear D. With 6 bases removed from V and 7 bases from J, the gap between germline ends came to 24 bases. From germline, CDR1 is MNHEY and CDR2 SVGAGI. The CDR3 runs to 17 residues. CDR3 protein: CASSQWEGPSDVEKLFF. CDR3 in DNA: TGTGCCAGCAGCCAATGGGAAGGACCCTCCGACGTTGAAAAACTGTTTTTT.

This clonotype was seen ten or more times. J is TRBJ2-5 and V is TRBV12-3 or TRBV12-4; weak D call: TRBD1 (6 bases). This CDR3 is 13 amino acids long. Deletions cut 1 base from V and 5 bases from J, with 8 bases between. CDR3 residues: CASSLGTGETQYF. The CDR3 DNA reads as TGTGCCAGCAGTTTAGGTACAGGGGAGACCCAGTACTTC.